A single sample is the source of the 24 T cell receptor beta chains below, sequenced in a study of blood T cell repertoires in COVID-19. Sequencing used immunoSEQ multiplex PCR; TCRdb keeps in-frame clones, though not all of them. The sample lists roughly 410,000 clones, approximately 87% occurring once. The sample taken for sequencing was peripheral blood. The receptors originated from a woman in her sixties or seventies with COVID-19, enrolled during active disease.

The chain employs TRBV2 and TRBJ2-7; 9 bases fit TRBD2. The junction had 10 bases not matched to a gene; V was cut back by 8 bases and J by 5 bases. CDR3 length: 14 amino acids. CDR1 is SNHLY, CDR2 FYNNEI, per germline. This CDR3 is CASRIGGGAHEQYF. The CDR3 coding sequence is TGTGCCAGCCGAATCGGCGGGGGGGCCCACGAGCAGTACTTC. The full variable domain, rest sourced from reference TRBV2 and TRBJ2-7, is EPEVTQTPSHQVTQMGQEVILRCVPISNHLYFYWYRQILGQKVEFLVSFYNNEISEKSEIFDDQFSVERPDGSNFTLKIRSTKLEDSAMYFCASRIGGGAHEQYFGPGTRLTVT.

The CDR3 DNA reads TGTGCCAGCAGCTCAGGGTCTTATGGAAACACCATATATTTT. Encoded protein: CASSSGSYGNTIYF. This chain uses TRBV7-2 with TRBJ1-3, with a possible D match to TRBD1 (5 bases). V was shortened by 4 bases and J by 3 bases, with 10 bases between the two germline ends. Germline CDR1 and CDR2: SGHTA and FQGNSA. CDR3 length: 14 amino acids.

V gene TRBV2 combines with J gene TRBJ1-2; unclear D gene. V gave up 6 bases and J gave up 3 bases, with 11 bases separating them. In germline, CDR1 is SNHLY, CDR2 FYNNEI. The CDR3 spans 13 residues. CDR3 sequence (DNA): TGTGCCAGCAGGACGGGATTGGACTATGGCTACACCTTC. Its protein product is CASRTGLDYGYTF.

The CDR3 bases are TGTGCCAGCAGCCCCAGTCCCGAAGAGACCCAGTACTTC. Translation gives CASSPSPEETQYF. The chain carries TRBV11-2 and TRBJ2-5; no firm D call. The V end lost 5 bases, the J end lost 3 bases, and 10 bases lay between the germline ends. Germline V gives CDR1 SGHAT, CDR2 FQNNGV. The CDR3 is made up of 13 amino acids.

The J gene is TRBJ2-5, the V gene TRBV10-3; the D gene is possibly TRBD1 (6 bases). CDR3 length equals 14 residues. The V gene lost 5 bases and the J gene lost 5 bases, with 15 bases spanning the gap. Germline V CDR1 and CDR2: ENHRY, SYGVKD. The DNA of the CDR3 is TGTGCCATCAGTTCGGGATTAAGGGGGGAGACCCAGTACTTC. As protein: CAISSGLRGETQYF.

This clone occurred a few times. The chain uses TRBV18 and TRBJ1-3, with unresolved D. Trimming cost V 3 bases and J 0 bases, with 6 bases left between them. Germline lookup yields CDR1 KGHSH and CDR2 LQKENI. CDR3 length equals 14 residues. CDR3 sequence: CASSPGNSGNTIYF. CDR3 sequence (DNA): TGTGCCAGCTCACCCGGGAACTCTGGAAACACCATATATTTT.

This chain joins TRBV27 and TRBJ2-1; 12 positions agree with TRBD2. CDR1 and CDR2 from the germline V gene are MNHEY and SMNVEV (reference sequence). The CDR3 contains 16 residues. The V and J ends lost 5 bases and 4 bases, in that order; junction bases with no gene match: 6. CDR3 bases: TGTGCCAGCAGTGGGCGGACTAGCGGGACTTACAATGAGCAGTTCTTC. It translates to CASSGRTSGTYNEQFF.

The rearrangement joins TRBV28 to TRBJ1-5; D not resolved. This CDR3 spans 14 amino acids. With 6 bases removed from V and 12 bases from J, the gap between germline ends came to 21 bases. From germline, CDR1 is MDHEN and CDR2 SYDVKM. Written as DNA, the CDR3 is TGTGCCAGCAGCCCCCGGAGGACGAATCAGATCCAGCATTTT. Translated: CASSPRRTNQIQHF.

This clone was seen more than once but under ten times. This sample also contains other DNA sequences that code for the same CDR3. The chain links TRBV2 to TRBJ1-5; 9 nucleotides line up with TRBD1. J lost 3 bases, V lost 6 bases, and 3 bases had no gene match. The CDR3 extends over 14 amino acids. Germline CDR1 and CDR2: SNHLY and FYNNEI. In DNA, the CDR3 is TGTGCCAGCAGCGGGACAGGGAACAATCAGCCCCAGCATTTT. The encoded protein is CASSGTGNNQPQHF.

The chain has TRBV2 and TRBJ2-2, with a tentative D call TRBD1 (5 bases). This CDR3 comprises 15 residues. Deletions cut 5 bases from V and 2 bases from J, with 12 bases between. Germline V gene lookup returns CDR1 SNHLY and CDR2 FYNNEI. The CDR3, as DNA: TGTGCCAGCAGTAAAGGACACCTTAACACCGGGGAGCTGTTTTTT. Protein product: CASSKGHLNTGELFF.

DNA for the CDR3: TGCGCCAGCAGTGGGCCACAGGAATCCTACGAGCAGTACTTC. Residues: CASSGPQESYEQYF. The chain links TRBV10-1 to TRBJ2-7, with D possibly matching TRBD1 (5 bases). Germline values: CDR1 WNHNN, CDR2 SYGVQD (reference sequence). Trimming stripped 4 bases from V and 1 base from J, with 11 bases between. The CDR3 length is 14 residues.

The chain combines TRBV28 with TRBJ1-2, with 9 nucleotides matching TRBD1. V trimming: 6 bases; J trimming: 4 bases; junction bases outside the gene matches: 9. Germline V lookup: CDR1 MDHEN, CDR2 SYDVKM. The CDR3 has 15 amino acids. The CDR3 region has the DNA TGTGCCAGCAGGCCTACGGGACAGGGCATCTATGGCTACACCTTC. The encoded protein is CASRPTGQGIYGYTF.

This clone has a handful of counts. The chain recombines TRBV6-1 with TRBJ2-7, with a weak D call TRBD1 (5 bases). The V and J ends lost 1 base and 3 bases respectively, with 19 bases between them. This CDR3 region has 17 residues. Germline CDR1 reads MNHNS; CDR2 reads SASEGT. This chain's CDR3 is CASSEEGFLPQGYEQYF. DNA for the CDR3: TGTGCCAGCAGTGAAGAGGGGTTTTTACCTCAGGGCTACGAGCAGTACTTC.

CDR3 sequence reads: CASSPLGTGGTGNTIYF. The CDR3 DNA follows: TGTGCCAGCAGCCCGCTCGGGACAGGGGGTACGGGAAACACCATATATTTT. This chain connects TRBV7-2 to TRBJ1-3, with 11 bases fitting TRBD1. The CDR3 covers 17 residues. Per germline, CDR1 SGHTA and CDR2 FQGNSA. The J segment lost 4 bases and the V segment lost 5 bases, leaving 10 bases of the junction unmatched.

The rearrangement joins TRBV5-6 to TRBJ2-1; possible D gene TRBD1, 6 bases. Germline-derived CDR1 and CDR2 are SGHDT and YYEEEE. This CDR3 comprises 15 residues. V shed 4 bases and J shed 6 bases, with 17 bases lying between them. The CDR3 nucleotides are TGTGCCAGCAGCCTCGTCGGGGACAAAATCAATGAGCAGTTCTTC. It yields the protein CASSLVGDKINEQFF. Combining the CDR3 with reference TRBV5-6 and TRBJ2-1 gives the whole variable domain DAGVTQSPTHLIKTRGQQVTLRCSPKSGHDTVSWYQQALGQGPQFIFQYYEEEERQRGNFPDRFSGHQFPNYSSELNVNALLLGDSALYLCASSLVGDKINEQFFGPGTRLTVL.

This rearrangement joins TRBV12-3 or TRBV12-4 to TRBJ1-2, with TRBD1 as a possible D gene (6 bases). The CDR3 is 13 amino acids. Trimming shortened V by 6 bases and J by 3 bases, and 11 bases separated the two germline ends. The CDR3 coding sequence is TGTGCCAGCAGGGTGACAGGCCACTATGGCTACACCTTC. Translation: CASRVTGHYGYTF.

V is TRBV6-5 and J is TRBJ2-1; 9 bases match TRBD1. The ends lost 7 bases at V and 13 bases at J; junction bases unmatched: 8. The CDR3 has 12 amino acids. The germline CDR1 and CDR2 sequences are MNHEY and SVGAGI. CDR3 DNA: TGTGCCAGCACTCGGGGACAGGGTGACCAGTTCTTC. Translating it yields CASTRGQGDQFF.

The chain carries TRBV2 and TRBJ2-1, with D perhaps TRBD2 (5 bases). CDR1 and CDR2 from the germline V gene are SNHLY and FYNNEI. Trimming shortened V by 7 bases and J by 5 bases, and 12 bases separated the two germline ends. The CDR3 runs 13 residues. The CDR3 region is CASTGGRNNEQFF. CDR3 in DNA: TGTGCCAGCACCGGCGGGCGAAACAATGAGCAGTTCTTC.

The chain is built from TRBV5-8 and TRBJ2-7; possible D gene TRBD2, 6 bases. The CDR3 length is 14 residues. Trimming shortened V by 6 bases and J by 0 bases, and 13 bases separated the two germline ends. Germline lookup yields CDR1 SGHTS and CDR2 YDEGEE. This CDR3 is CASTRHGSSYEQYF. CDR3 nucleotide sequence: TGTGCCAGCACAAGACACGGGAGCTCCTACGAGCAGTACTTC. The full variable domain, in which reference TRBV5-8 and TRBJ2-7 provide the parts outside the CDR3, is EAGVTQSPTHLIKTRGQQATLRCSPISGHTSVYWYQQALGLGLQFLLWYDEGEERNRGNFPPRFSGRQFPNYSSELNVNALELEDSALYLCASTRHGSSYEQYFGPGTRLTVT.

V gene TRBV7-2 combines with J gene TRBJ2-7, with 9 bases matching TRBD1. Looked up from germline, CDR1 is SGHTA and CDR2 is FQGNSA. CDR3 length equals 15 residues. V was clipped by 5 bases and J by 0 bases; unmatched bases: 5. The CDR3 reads CASSEGQGSSYEQYF. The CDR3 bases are TGTGCCAGCAGCGAGGGACAGGGATCCTCCTACGAGCAGTACTTC.

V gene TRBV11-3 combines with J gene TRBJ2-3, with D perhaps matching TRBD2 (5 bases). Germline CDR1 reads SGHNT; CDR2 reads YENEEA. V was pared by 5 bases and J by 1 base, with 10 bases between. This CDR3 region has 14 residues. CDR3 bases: TGTGCCAGCAGCCAGGAGGCAGGCACAGATACGCAGTATTTT. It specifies CASSQEAGTDTQYF.

The CDR3 loop is CASKGSGGVEKLFF. The CDR3 coding sequence is TGTGCCAGCAAAGGGTCCGGAGGAGTAGAAAAACTGTTTTTT. The chain is built from TRBV2 and TRBJ1-4; D unclear. This CDR3 has 14 amino acids. Trimming pared 7 bases from V and 8 bases from J, leaving 17 bases between. Germline V lookup: CDR1 SNHLY, CDR2 FYNNEI.

In nucleotides, the CDR3 is TGTGCCAGCAGTCTCTCAGGGGGCGCGGGCTCCTATAATTCACCCCTCCACTTT. Translation gives CASSLSGGAGSYNSPLHF. The gene calls are TRBV6-6 and TRBJ1-6; 8 positions agree with TRBD1. Germline V gene data show CDR1 as MNHNY and CDR2 as SVGAGI (reference sequence). The ends lost 5 bases at V and 0 bases at J; junction bases unmatched: 9. The CDR3 totals 18 residues.

The CDR3 region has the DNA TGTGCCAGCAGCTTAGAGGTGGGGCTGGGGGCCAACGTCCTGACTTTC. Translation: CASSLEVGLGANVLTF. V usage is TRBV11-2 and J usage is TRBJ2-6; D is possibly TRBD1 (5 bases). The CDR3 spans 16 residues. V was pared by 0 bases and J by 4 bases, with 10 bases between. The germline CDR1 and CDR2 sequences are SGHAT and FQNNGV.